The clone carrying this T cell receptor beta chain ranks as medium-sized. The CDR3 contains 12 residues. Germline values: CDR1 SGHTA, CDR2 FQGNSA. Deletions cut 5 bases from V and 12 bases from J, with 17 bases between. Profiling relied on immunoSEQ multiplex PCR, and the TCRdb table lists in-frame clones only, not all of them. Of 200,000 to 250,000 clones detected, over 50% appear once; the ten largest clones hold over 8.5%. The sample originates from a study of shared clonotypes between healthy human individuals. The sample comprised memory CD4+ T cells sorted from blood. Subset here: CD45RA-negative fraction. The TCR sequence derives from a man aged 25-40 years in good health. The chain has TRBV7-2 and TRBJ2-7; D possibly corresponds to TRBD2 (6 bases). The CDR3 loop is CASSPGGVSGYF. DNA of the CDR3: TGTGCCAGCAGCCCCGGGGGAGTCTCGGGGTACTTC.